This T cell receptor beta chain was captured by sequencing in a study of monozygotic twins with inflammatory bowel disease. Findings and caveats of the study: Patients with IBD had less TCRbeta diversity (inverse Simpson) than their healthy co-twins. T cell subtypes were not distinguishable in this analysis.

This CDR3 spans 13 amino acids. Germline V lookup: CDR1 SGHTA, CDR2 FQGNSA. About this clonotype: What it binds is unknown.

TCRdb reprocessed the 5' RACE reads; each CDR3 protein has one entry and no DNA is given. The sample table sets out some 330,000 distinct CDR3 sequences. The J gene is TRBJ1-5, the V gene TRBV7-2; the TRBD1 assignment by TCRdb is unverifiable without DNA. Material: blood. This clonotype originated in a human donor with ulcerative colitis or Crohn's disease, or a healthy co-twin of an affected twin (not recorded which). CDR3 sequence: CASSSRTLQPQHF. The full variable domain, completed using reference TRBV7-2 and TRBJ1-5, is GAGVSQSPSNKVTEKGKDVELRCDPISGHTALYWYRQSLGQGLEFLIYFQGNSAPDKSGLPSDRFSAERTGGSVSTLTIQRTQQEDSAVYLCASSSRTLQPQHFGDGTRLSIL.